These 21 T cell receptor beta chains were all obtained from the same sample, sequenced in a study of cytotoxic CD8 clonotypes in ibrutinib-treated CLL. Assay: immunoSEQ multiplex PCR; the TCRdb copy retains only in-frame clones and omits some. The data hold over 150,000 clones, with roughly four fifths observed a single time. The sequencing here drew on PBMCs, taken after 12 months of ibrutinib treatment. Receptors originate from a human donor with chronic lymphocytic leukemia.

V is TRBV29-1 and J is TRBJ1-1; 10 bases line up with TRBD1. The CDR3 extends over 14 amino acids. Germline lookup yields CDR1 SQVTM and CDR2 ANQGSEA. V lost 2 bases to trimming and J lost 3 bases; unmatched junction nucleotides: 3. The CDR3 spells CSVELDRGYTEAFF. The CDR3 bases are TGCAGCGTTGAATTGGACAGGGGGTACACTGAAGCTTTCTTT.

This clone was detected only once. The genes are TRBV11-1 and TRBJ2-5; a weak D match, TRBD2 (5 bases). The CDR3 contains 14 residues. Trimming stripped 5 bases from V and 7 bases from J, with 17 bases between. Germline-derived CDR1 and CDR2 are SGHAT and FQDESV (reference sequence). CDR3 region: CASSRAEFLGTQYF. In DNA, the CDR3 is TGTGCCAGCAGCCGAGCGGAGTTCCTAGGGACCCAGTACTTC.

This clone appeared once. J is TRBJ2-7 and V is TRBV9, with D hard to call. The CDR3 is 13 residues long. Trimming cost V 0 bases and J 5 bases, with 9 bases left between them. In germline, CDR1 is SGDLS, CDR2 YYNGEE. The CDR3: CASSVGYSDEQYF. The CDR3 region has the DNA TGTGCCAGCAGCGTAGGCTACAGCGACGAGCAGTACTTC.

The chain recombines TRBV28 with TRBJ2-7; 11 bases match TRBD2. Germline assignment: CDR1 MDHEN and CDR2 SYDVKM. This CDR3 spans 16 amino acids. J was trimmed by 2 bases and V by 5 bases; bases with no gene match: 8. DNA of the CDR3: TGTGCCAGCAGTCCCCAGACTAGCGGGACTGCCTACGAGCAGTACTTC. It specifies CASSPQTSGTAYEQYF.

The CDR3 bases are TGTGCCAGCAGCGTGGGACACATGAACACCGGGGAGCTGTTTTTT. Its protein product is CASSVGHMNTGELFF. This rearrangement joins TRBV7-2 to TRBJ2-2, with a weak D call TRBD1 (6 bases). CDR1 is SGHTA and CDR2 is FQGNSA in the germline V gene. This CDR3 is 15 amino acids long. Trimming shortened V by 5 bases and J by 1 base, and 11 bases separated the two germline ends. Full variable domain (rest looked up from reference TRBV7-2 and TRBJ2-2): GAGVSQSPSNKVTEKGKDVELRCDPISGHTALYWYRQSLGQGLEFLIYFQGNSAPDKSGLPSDRFSAERTGGSVSTLTIQRTQQEDSAVYLCASSVGHMNTGELFFGEGSRLTVL.

This clone was recorded only once. The V gene is TRBV9, the J gene TRBJ2-1; 8 nucleotides agree with TRBD1. Germline V gene data show CDR1 as SGDLS and CDR2 as YYNGEE. CDR3 length: 15 residues. The V and J ends lost 2 bases and 5 bases, in that order; junction bases with no gene match: 6. The CDR3, as DNA: TGTGCCAGCAGCGTTCCAGGGGGACAGGACAATGAGCAGTTCTTC. Its translation is CASSVPGGQDNEQFF. The full variable domain, completed using reference TRBV9 and TRBJ2-1, is DSGVTQTPKHLITATGQRVTLRCSPRSGDLSVYWYQQSLDQGLQFLIQYYNGEERAKGNILERFSAQQFPDLHSELNLSSLELGDSALYFCASSVPGGQDNEQFFGPGTRLTVL.

The gene calls are TRBV6-5 and TRBJ2-1; 7 nucleotides line up with TRBD2. The CDR3 extends over 14 amino acids. V lost 5 bases, J lost 5 bases, and 6 bases stayed unmatched. The germline V gene encodes CDR1 MNHEY and CDR2 SVGAGI. The CDR3 region is CASSKTSSNNEQFF. For the CDR3, the DNA is TGTGCCAGCAGTAAGACTAGCAGTAACAATGAGCAGTTCTTC.

This clone is a singleton in its sample. The rearrangement links TRBV7-8 to TRBJ2-7, with 10 bases fitting TRBD1. CDR3 length equals 16 residues. V trimming: 3 bases; J trimming: 5 bases; junction bases outside the gene matches: 10. Germline CDR1 SGHVS, CDR2 FQNEAQ. This CDR3 is CASSLDRGAISHEQYF. The CDR3 DNA is TGTGCCAGCAGCTTGGACAGGGGGGCGATTTCTCACGAGCAGTACTTC.

The chain uses TRBV6-5 and TRBJ2-5; D gene ambiguous. Between the trimmed V and J ends, which lost 7 bases and 4 bases, there was a span of 16 bases. CDR1 MNHEY and CDR2 SVGAGI come from the germline V gene. This CDR3 contains 14 residues. CDR3 protein: CASTPGRAGETQYF. DNA for the CDR3: TGTGCCAGCACCCCCGGGCGAGCCGGAGAGACCCAGTACTTC.

CDR3 sequence (DNA): TGTGCCAGCAGCGGTCGGACAGGGGCTCGAGACATTCAGTACTTC. Its protein is CASSGRTGARDIQYF. The V and J genes are TRBV13 and TRBJ2-4, with 9 positions matching TRBD1. Germline V gene data show CDR1 as PRHDT and CDR2 as FYEKMQ (reference sequence). This CDR3 has 15 amino acids. Trimming at V came to 5 bases and at J to 8 bases, leaving 10 bases not matched to a gene.

This sequence joins TRBV27 and TRBJ1-2; D might be TRBD1 (5 bases). V shed 3 bases and J shed 1 base, with 9 bases lying between them. Germline lookup yields CDR1 MNHEY and CDR2 SMNVEV (reference sequence). The CDR3 covers 14 residues. The CDR3 DNA is TGTGCCAGCAGTTTTCGACAGAATAACTATGGCTACACCTTC. It specifies CASSFRQNNYGYTF.

The sample holds a few counts of this clone. V gene TRBV18 combines with J gene TRBJ2-7; D may be TRBD2 (5 bases). This CDR3 is built from 13 residues. The germline CDR1 and CDR2 sequences are KGHSH and LQKENI. The V gene lost 3 bases and the J gene lost 3 bases, with 9 bases spanning the gap. The CDR3 loop reads CASSPGVDYEQYF. As DNA, the CDR3 is TGTGCCAGCTCACCCGGGGTGGACTACGAGCAGTACTTC.

The chain has TRBV5-1 and TRBJ1-6; TRBD1 might be the D (6 bases). This CDR3 is 14 amino acids long. From germline, CDR1 is SGHRS and CDR2 YFSETQ. V was trimmed by 4 bases and J by 9 bases, leaving 14 bases between them. The CDR3: CASSRDTPSSPLHF. The CDR3, as DNA: TGCGCCAGCAGCCGGGACACTCCTTCTTCACCCCTCCACTTT. Variable domain in full (rest from reference TRBV5-1 and TRBJ1-6): KAGVTQTPRYLIKTRGQQVTLSCSPISGHRSVSWYQQTPGQGLQFLFEYFSETQRNKGNFPGRFSGRQFSNSRSEMNVSTLELGDSALYLCASSRDTPSSPLHFGNGTRLTVT.

The chain links TRBV7-2 to TRBJ1-5, with no clear D. V was shortened by 3 bases and J by 1 base, with 10 bases between the two germline ends. Germline values: CDR1 SGHTA, CDR2 FQGNSA. CDR3 length equals 15 residues. In nucleotides, the CDR3 is TGTGCCAGCAGCTTGGAGGGTGGAAGCAATCAGCCCCAGCATTTT. It codes for CASSLEGGSNQPQHF.

The V call is TRBV28, the J call TRBJ2-3; possibly TRBD2 for D (5 bases). There are 15 residues in the CDR3. Germline CDR1 MDHEN, CDR2 SYDVKM. Trimming left V 3 bases short and J 1 base short, with 11 bases between. The CDR3 spells CASSFFTAGTDTQYF. The CDR3 DNA follows: TGTGCCAGCAGTTTCTTTACAGCGGGCACAGATACGCAGTATTTT.

This rearrangement joins TRBV7-2 to TRBJ1-2; a possible D gene is TRBD1 (5 bases). The CDR3 loop spans 16 amino acids. The V end lost 1 base, the J end lost 8 bases, and 20 bases lay between the germline ends. Germline V CDR1 and CDR2: SGHTA, FQGNSA. The CDR3 region is CASSLDTGVGGGGYTF. The CDR3 region has the DNA TGTGCCAGCAGCTTAGATACGGGGGTTGGGGGAGGAGGCTACACCTTC.

This sequence joins TRBV21-1 and TRBJ2-7; the D call of TRBD1 is as the table states it, not checked on the DNA. TRBV21-1 is shown as a pseudogene. The CDR3 spans 19 residues. Here the CDR3 DNA reads TGTGCCAGCAGCATTCCTGGTGACAGGGGCCTTACTACATCCTACGAGCAGTACTTC. It encodes CASSIPGDRGLTTSYEQYF.

This clone appeared a single time. The chain couples TRBV4-2 to TRBJ2-1; 10 bases fit TRBD2. CDR3 size: 19 residues. Germline V gene sequence: CDR1 LGHNA, CDR2 YNFKEQ. The junction had 9 bases not matched to a gene; V was cut back by 1 base and J by 0 bases. The DNA of the CDR3 is TGTGCCAGCAGCCAAGTCCTCTATAGCGGGGGGTACTCCTACAATGAGCAGTTCTTC. This translates into CASSQVLYSGGYSYNEQFF.

The chain links TRBV10-3 to TRBJ1-5; D not resolved. The CDR3 consists of 15 residues. Between the trimmed V and J ends, which lost 4 bases and 2 bases, there was a span of 12 bases. Germline V CDR1 and CDR2: ENHRY, SYGVKD. The CDR3 reads CAISASGSGNQPQHF. Written as DNA, the CDR3 is TGTGCCATCAGTGCGTCCGGGAGTGGCAATCAGCCCCAGCATTTT.

This chain links TRBV11-1 with TRBJ2-5; 7 positions match TRBD2. J lost 2 bases, V lost 5 bases, and 8 bases had no gene match. Germline CDR1 and CDR2: SGHAT and FQDESV (reference sequence). The CDR3 has 15 amino acids. This CDR3 reads CASSPAGTTQETQYF. CDR3 DNA sequence: TGTGCCAGCAGCCCGGCCGGGACTACACAAGAGACCCAGTACTTC.

The rearrangement joins TRBV5-1 to TRBJ2-7, with 8 bases matching TRBD2. The CDR3 extends over 16 amino acids. The germline V gene encodes CDR1 SGHRS and CDR2 YFSETQ. V trimming: 4 bases; J trimming: 0 bases; junction bases outside the gene matches: 9. CDR3 sequence reads: CASSMSRGAASYEQYF. The CDR3 DNA reads TGCGCCAGCAGCATGTCGCGGGGGGCTGCCTCCTACGAGCAGTACTTC.